What follows are 17 T cell receptor beta chains derived from one specimen sequenced in a study of T cells in Graves' hyperthyroidism and ophthalmopathy. Amplification of TCR beta CDR3 regions was performed using RNA transcripts as template. The study used the HTBI primer set for a first-round RT-PCR of the TCR CDR3. Each CDR3 protein is one row after TCRdb ran MiXCR on the multiplex PCR reads. The repertoire holds roughly 560,000 distinct CDR3 sequences, with roughly 14% as singletons. The sample taken for sequencing was blood. These receptor sequences come from a woman aged 40 to 50 with Graves' ophthalmopathy.

This clonotype showed up many times. This chain uses TRBV20-1 with TRBJ2-2; D may be TRBD1 (6 bases). Trimming took 6 bases from V and 5 from J, leaving 16 bases between them. The CDR3 consists of 14 residues. Germline assignment: CDR1 DFQATT and CDR2 SNEGSKA (reference sequence). In nucleotides, the CDR3 is TGCAGTGCGCTTCCCGGGACACTAACCGGGGAGCTGTTTTTT. This codes for CSALPGTLTGELFF.

The rearrangement links TRBV5-6 to TRBJ1-1; possible D gene TRBD1, 6 bases. Trimming took 5 bases from V and 6 from J, leaving 20 bases between them. Looked up from germline, CDR1 is SGHDT and CDR2 is YYEEEE. The CDR3 runs 15 residues. CDR3 sequence: CASREWHRAGAEAFF. The CDR3 nucleotides are TGTGCCAGCAGGGAATGGCACAGGGCGGGGGCTGAAGCTTTCTTT. The whole variable domain, filled in from reference TRBV5-6 and TRBJ1-1, reads DAGVTQSPTHLIKTRGQQVTLRCSPKSGHDTVSWYQQALGQGPQFIFQYYEEEERQRGNFPDRFSGHQFPNYSSELNVNALLLGDSALYLCASREWHRAGAEAFFGQGTRLTVV.

This clonotype was seen many times. The chain joins TRBV20-1 to TRBJ2-7; D unresolved. The length of the CDR3 is 12 residues. V was pared by 3 bases and J by 6 bases, with 12 bases between. Germline CDR1 and CDR2: DFQATT and SNEGSKA (reference sequence). CDR3 amino acids: CSASSEVREQYF. As DNA, the CDR3 is TGCAGTGCTAGTTCTGAGGTTCGCGAGCAGTACTTC.

This clonotype has at least ten counts. The chain has TRBV20-1 and TRBJ2-7, with D uncertain. Germline V CDR1 and CDR2: DFQATT, SNEGSKA (reference sequence). Trimming left V 3 bases short and J 2 bases short, with 11 bases between. This CDR3 has 13 residues. The CDR3 DNA reads TGCAGTGCTAGTTCATCAGGCACCTACGAGCAGTACTTC. Amino acids: CSASSSGTYEQYF.

This clonotype was detected many times. The J gene is TRBJ2-7, the V gene TRBV6-5, with 9 bases fitting TRBD1. CDR1 and CDR2 (germline): MNHEY, SVGAGI. The CDR3 has 15 residues. The junction had 3 bases not matched to a gene; V was cut back by 0 bases and J by 3 bases. The CDR3 region is CASSYSGQGNYEQYF. Written as DNA, the CDR3 is TGTGCCAGCAGTTACTCCGGACAGGGGAACTACGAGCAGTACTTC.

This clonotype was seen more than once but under ten times. The CDR3: CASSLVRGFTGELFF. The CDR3 DNA sequence: TGTGCCAGCAGTCTGGTGAGGGGGTTTACCGGGGAGCTGTTTTTT. The V call is TRBV6-1, the J call TRBJ2-2, with TRBD1 as a possible D gene (6 bases). The CDR3 covers 15 residues. Trimming stripped 5 bases from V and 5 bases from J, with 15 bases between. From germline, CDR1 is MNHNS and CDR2 SASEGT.

The chain combines TRBV4-3 with TRBJ2-5, with 12 bases that match TRBD2. CDR1 LGHNA and CDR2 YSLEER come from the germline V gene. V shed 2 bases and J 5 bases; nucleotides not matched to a gene: 6. This CDR3 contains 16 residues. For the CDR3, the DNA is TGCGCCAGCAGCCAACTCAGACTAGCGGGAGTGGAGACCCAGTACTTC. Its translation is CASSQLRLAGVETQYF.

In this sample, this clonotype turned up many times. The chain is built from TRBV5-5 and TRBJ2-2; 7 bases are shared with TRBD1. From germline, CDR1 is SGHKS and CDR2 YYEKEE (reference sequence). V shed 1 base and J 2 bases; nucleotides not matched to a gene: 5. CDR3 length: 16 residues. Here the CDR3 reads CASSLYRGGNTGELFF. The CDR3 bases are TGTGCCAGCAGCTTGTACAGGGGTGGTAACACCGGGGAGCTGTTTTTT.

The sample holds a few counts of this clonotype. The CDR3 loop is CAISEDPERRGELFF. The CDR3 DNA follows: TGTGCCATCAGTGAGGATCCAGAGCGTCGGGGGGAGCTGTTTTTT. The chain recombines TRBV10-3 with TRBJ2-2; D is uncertain. The germline gives CDR1 ENHRY, CDR2 SYGVKD. The CDR3 consists of 15 residues. V shed 2 bases and J shed 8 bases, with 15 bases lying between them.

V gene TRBV27 combines with J gene TRBJ1-2, with D maybe TRBD1 (5 bases). With 3 bases removed from V and 10 bases from J, the gap between germline ends came to 15 bases. The CDR3 extends over 13 amino acids. Germline CDR1 MNHEY, CDR2 SMNVEV (reference sequence). DNA of the CDR3: TGTGCCAGCAGTTTGAACGGGGGGACCTTCTACACCTTC. Residues: CASSLNGGTFYTF.

This clonotype was detected ten times or more. The genes are TRBV5-1 and TRBJ1-1; the D gene is possibly TRBD1 (6 bases). In germline, CDR1 is SGHRS, CDR2 YFSETQ. V lost 0 bases and J lost 7, with 16 bases in between. This CDR3 is built from 15 residues. CDR3 protein: CASSLASGARGEAFF. The CDR3 nucleotides read TGCGCCAGCAGCTTGGCCTCGGGGGCCCGGGGTGAAGCTTTCTTT. Full variable domain (remainder filled in from reference TRBV5-1 and TRBJ1-1): KAGVTQTPRYLIKTRGQQVTLSCSPISGHRSVSWYQQTPGQGLQFLFEYFSETQRNKGNFPGRFSGRQFSNSRSEMNVSTLELGDSALYLCASSLASGARGEAFFGQGTRLTVV.

Many counts were recorded for this clonotype. V and J are TRBV20-1 and TRBJ1-6; the D gene is possibly TRBD1 (5 bases). In germline, CDR1 is DFQATT, CDR2 SNEGSKA (reference sequence). This CDR3 has 15 amino acids. Trimming stripped 0 bases from V and 7 bases from J, with 13 bases between. DNA of the CDR3: TGCAGTGCTAGAGAGGGCAGGGCGGGAAATTCACCCCTCCACTTT. This translates into CSAREGRAGNSPLHF.

This clonotype was detected a few times. V is TRBV28 and J is TRBJ2-7; the D gene is possibly TRBD2 (5 bases). The CDR3 loop spans 15 amino acids. V lost 10 bases, J lost 3 bases, and 22 bases lay in between. Germline V gives CDR1 MDHEN, CDR2 SYDVKM. In DNA, the CDR3 is TGTGCCACCGCCGCAGGACTTTCTGCTTTCTACGAGCAGTACTTC. It encodes CATAAGLSAFYEQYF.

This chain connects TRBV6-5 to TRBJ2-5; D may be TRBD2 (6 bases). Trimming shortened V by 4 bases and J by 4 bases, and 13 bases separated the two germline ends. The CDR3 is 14 residues long. CDR1 MNHEY and CDR2 SVGAGI come from the germline V gene. The CDR3 is CASSSDGSGETQYF. CDR3 in DNA: TGTGCCAGCAGTTCGGACGGGAGCGGAGAGACCCAGTACTTC.

There are many counts of this clonotype. The chain links TRBV6-2 or TRBV6-3 to TRBJ2-7; D unresolved. The CDR3 spans 12 residues. From germline, CDR1 is MNHEY and CDR2 SVGEGT. Between the trimmed V and J ends, which lost 10 bases and 4 bases, there was a span of 14 bases. The CDR3 nucleotides read TGTGCCACCCCCAGTTTTGGGTACGAGCAGTACTTC. It is translated as CATPSFGYEQYF.

This clonotype came up many times. The chain joins TRBV6-5 to TRBJ2-5; either TRBD1 or TRBD2 may supply D (6 bases each). The CDR3 contains 15 residues. V was clipped by 6 bases and J by 2 bases, with 16 bases between them. Germline CDR1 reads MNHEY; CDR2 reads SVGAGI. The CDR3 bases are TGTGCCAGCAGCACAGGGACTTTAATGCAAGAGACCCAGTACTTC. Its protein product is CASSTGTLMQETQYF.

This clonotype has at least ten counts. This rearrangement joins TRBV6-1 to TRBJ1-6, with 10 bases identical to TRBD1. V was pared by 6 bases and J by 6 bases, with 5 bases of the junction left unmatched. Germline assignment: CDR1 MNHNS and CDR2 SASEGT. The CDR3 loop spans 15 amino acids. The CDR3 region has the DNA TGTGCCAGCAGCCAGGGACAGGGGCCTAATTCACCCCTCCACTTT. It translates to CASSQGQGPNSPLHF.